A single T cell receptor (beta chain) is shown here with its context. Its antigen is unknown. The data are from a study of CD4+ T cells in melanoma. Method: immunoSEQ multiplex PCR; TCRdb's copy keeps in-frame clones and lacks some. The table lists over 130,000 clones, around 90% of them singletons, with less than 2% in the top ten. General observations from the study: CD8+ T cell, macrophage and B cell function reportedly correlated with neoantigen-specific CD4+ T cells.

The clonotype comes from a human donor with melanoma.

Written as DNA, the CDR3 is TGTGCCTGGCCCCACCGGGACAGAAATGCAACTAATGAAAAACTGTTTTTT. Protein product: CAWPHRDRNATNEKLFF. The genes are TRBV30 and TRBJ1-4; 7 bases agree with TRBD1. Trimming cost V 5 bases and J 0 bases; bases outside gene matches: 12. Germline lookup yields CDR1 GTSNPN and CDR2 SVGIG (reference sequence). The CDR3 loop spans 17 amino acids.